This TCR beta chain was sequenced in a study of monozygotic twins with inflammatory bowel disease. With the 5' RACE reads reprocessed, TCRdb shows one record per CDR3 protein and no DNA. Its table records some 200,000 distinct CDR3 sequences. Germline CDR1 is DFQATT and CDR2 is SNEGSKA (reference sequence). The CDR3 has 13 amino acids. The sequencing input was blood. The chain recombines TRBV20-1 with TRBJ2-7. The clonotype comes from a human donor with ulcerative colitis or Crohn's disease, or a healthy co-twin of an affected twin (not recorded which). This chain's CDR3 is CSARQTGLYEQYF.